Listed here are 11 T cell receptor beta chains from one sample, sequenced in a study of regulatory and conventional T cells in RAG deficiency. Measured with immunoSEQ multiplex PCR; TCRdb has only the in-frame clones, and not every one. Of more than 40,000 clones listed, 85% to 90% are singletons. Genomic DNA came from blood conventional CD4+ T cells gated CD25-low CD127-high. The same data also went into a second study, on regulatory T cells. That report adds: The primer mix had 52 TRBV and 13 TRBJ primers.

Sequencing was done on a sample of CD4+ effector T cells sorted from blood. These receptors came from a human donor in good health.

V gene TRBV19 combines with J gene TRBJ1-2; D is unclear. Per germline, CDR1 LNHDA and CDR2 SQIVND (reference sequence). V lost 3 bases, J lost 1 base, and 12 bases lay in between. This CDR3 is built from 15 residues. CDR3 residues: CASSIPRRGNYGYTF. CDR3 nucleotide sequence: TGTGCCAGTAGTATTCCCCGCCGCGGTAACTATGGCTACACCTTC. The whole variable domain, remainder taken from reference TRBV19 and TRBJ1-2, is DGGITQSPKYLFRKEGQNVTLSCEQNLNHDAMYWYRQDPGQGLRLIYYSQIVNDFQKGDIAEGYSVSREKKESFPLTVTSAQKNPTAFYLCASSIPRRGNYGYTFGSGTRLTVV.

The rearrangement joins TRBV11-3 to TRBJ1-1; no reliable D call. This CDR3 region has 12 residues. V was clipped by 3 bases and J by 3 bases, with 5 bases between them. Germline values: CDR1 SGHNT, CDR2 YENEEA. CDR3 DNA sequence: TGTGCCAGCAGCTTTTCTGACACTGAAGCTTTCTTT. This encodes CASSFSDTEAFF.

Concerning this clone: At one of its ends the junction is not consistent with the germline gene, which may arise from a read error. The chain recombines TRBV19 with TRBJ2-5; possibly TRBD1 for D (5 bases). CDR1 and CDR2 from the germline V gene are LNHDA and SQIVND (reference sequence). The CDR3 has 13 residues. The CDR3 loop reads CASSSTGQEAQYF. The CDR3 DNA follows: TGTGCCAGTAGTAGCACAGGACAAGAGGCCCAGTACTTC. Full variable domain (rest looked up from reference TRBV19 and TRBJ2-5): DGGITQSPKYLFRKEGQNVTLSCEQNLNHDAMYWYRQDPGQGLRLIYYSQIVNDFQKGDIAEGYSVSREKKESFPLTVTSAQKNPTAFYLCASSSTGQEAQYFGPGTRLLVL.

Worth noting for this clone: The same CDR3 also results from other DNA sequences found in this sample. The rearrangement links TRBV7-9 to TRBJ1-4; weak D call: TRBD1 (5 bases). CDR1 is SEHNR, CDR2 FQNEAQ, per germline (reference sequence). CDR3 length: 16 residues. Trimming stripped 2 bases from V and 4 bases from J, with 14 bases between. The CDR3 is CASSLLGVAFNEKLFF. CDR3 coding DNA: TGTGCCAGCAGCTTATTGGGGGTAGCCTTTAATGAAAAACTGTTTTTT.

Concerning this clone: Distinct nucleotide sequences in the sample also encode this CDR3. The chain uses TRBV5-5 and TRBJ2-7; 7 bases map to TRBD1. This CDR3 has 16 residues. Germline CDR1 and CDR2: SGHKS and YYEKEE (reference sequence). The ends lost 4 bases at V and 2 bases at J; junction bases unmatched: 12. The CDR3 sequence is CASSGVTGQLTYEQYF. CDR3 in DNA: TGTGCCAGCAGCGGGGTCACGGGACAGCTAACCTACGAGCAGTACTTC.

The chain carries TRBV16 and TRBJ1-6, with D maybe TRBD1 (6 bases). Germline loops: CDR1 KGHSY, CDR2 FQNENV. V was shortened by 4 bases and J by 5 bases, with 30 bases between the two germline ends. The length of the CDR3 is 21 residues. CDR3 nucleotides: TGTGCCAGCAGCCGGCGGTCGAGGGGGATTCCGGGATCCCCAGATAATTCACCCCTCCACTTT. It encodes CASSRRSRGIPGSPDNSPLHF.

This chain joins TRBV2 and TRBJ2-5; D possibly corresponds to TRBD1 (6 bases). The length of the CDR3 is 12 residues. Between the trimmed V and J ends, which lost 6 bases and 5 bases, there was a span of 10 bases. Germline V gene lookup returns CDR1 SNHLY and CDR2 FYNNEI. The CDR3 bases are TGTGCCAGCAGAGGGGGTCGGGAGACCCAGTACTTC. It encodes CASRGGRETQYF.

The chain links TRBV28 to TRBJ1-1; a weak D match, TRBD1 (5 bases). The CDR3 length is 15 residues. With 5 bases removed from V and 4 bases from J, the gap between germline ends came to 17 bases. Germline V gives CDR1 MDHEN, CDR2 SYDVKM. The CDR3 nucleotides read TGTGCCAGCAGTCGCGGAGGGCAGGGAGGCACTGAAGCTTTCTTT. Its translation: CASSRGGQGGTEAFF.

The CDR3 sequence is CASSALTGGGTDTQYF. CDR3 nucleotide sequence: TGTGCCAGCAGCGCCCTGACAGGGGGAGGCACAGATACGCAGTATTTT. The chain uses TRBV2 and TRBJ2-3; 9 bases map to TRBD1. The length of the CDR3 is 16 residues. Germline V CDR1 and CDR2: SNHLY, FYNNEI. The V gene end was trimmed by 6 bases and the J gene end by 1 base; junction bases not matched to a gene: 8.

The J gene is TRBJ2-4, the V gene TRBV28, with 9 bases aligning to TRBD1. V dropped 2 bases and J dropped 5; count of bases not matched to a gene: 4. Germline V gives CDR1 MDHEN, CDR2 SYDVKM. This CDR3 is built from 15 residues. The CDR3 loop is CASSLATGGQNIQYF. CDR3 nucleotide sequence: TGTGCCAGCAGTTTAGCTACAGGGGGCCAAAACATTCAGTACTTC.

This rearrangement joins TRBV11-2 to TRBJ2-7, with 9 bases matching TRBD1. Looked up from germline, CDR1 is SGHAT and CDR2 is FQNNGV. The CDR3 runs 16 residues. After removal of 4 bases from V and 5 bases from J, the junction contained 12 bases not matched to a gene. The chain's CDR3 is CASSSKTNRGRNEQYF. CDR3 DNA sequence: TGTGCCAGCAGCTCCAAAACCAACAGGGGGCGCAACGAGCAGTACTTC.